This T cell receptor (beta chain) was sequenced in a study of radiotherapy plus CTLA-4 blockade in lung cancer. About this clone itself: No antigen is known for it.

Regarding the study as a whole: Some TCR clones had been derived from tumors. These clones expanded in peripheral blood after radiotherapy plus ipilimumab.

Some clones are missing from TCRdb's copy, which holds only in-frame ones; the method was immunoSEQ multiplex PCR. Seen here are about 98,000 clones, 82% observed once, and the top ten hold 3% to 3.5%. CDR1 and CDR2 (germline): LNHDA, SQIVND (reference sequence). The CDR3 has 13 amino acids. Trimming took off 5 bases at V and 2 bases at J, with 10 bases between the two ends. The sample consisted of peripheral blood, taken from a patient treated with radiotherapy plus ipilimumab. This TCR was sampled from a human donor with non-small cell lung cancer who had a partial response to radiotherapy plus ipilimumab. This chain uses TRBV19 with TRBJ2-7; weak D call: TRBD2 (5 bases). This CDR3 is CASSVSGTYEQYF. The CDR3 DNA is TGTGCCAGTAGTGTAAGCGGCACCTACGAGCAGTACTTC. Looking up the rest from reference TRBV19 and TRBJ2-7 gives the full variable domain: DGGITQSPKYLFRKEGQNVTLSCEQNLNHDAMYWYRQDPGQGLRLIYYSQIVNDFQKGDIAEGYSVSREKKESFPLTVTSAQKNPTAFYLCASSVSGTYEQYFGPGTRLTVT.